This T cell receptor beta chain comes out of a study of blood T cell repertoires in COVID-19. Study details: Nucleic acid was either cDNA or gDNA, and it came from T cells, B-cell-depleted T cells, or PBMCs.

Methods used by the authors: It was from reference gene primer amplification that nucleated cell counts were estimated. This table comes from immunoSEQ multiplex PCR, and its TCRdb copy is limited to in-frame clones, with some not included. V, J and clone size were drawn from that table, and D and trimming were deduced from the DNA. The repertoire holds 150,000 to 160,000 clones, roughly 83% seen once, with about 12% in the top ten. V was pared by 4 bases and J by 4 bases, with 6 bases of the junction left unmatched. The CDR3 runs to 15 residues. Germline V CDR1 and CDR2: SGHTA, FQGTGA. Those enrolled in Seattle joined during active infection and were followed longitudinally afterward.

This receptor was obtained from a woman aged 55-75 years with COVID-19, enrolled during active disease. The V and J genes are TRBV7-3 and TRBJ2-1, with 8 bases identical to TRBD2. Source material: peripheral blood. CDR3 protein: CASSSSPSGYNEQFF. As DNA, the CDR3 is TGTGCCAGCAGCTCCTCCCCTAGCGGGTACAATGAGCAGTTCTTC. Based on the CDR3 plus reference TRBV7-3 and TRBJ2-1, the full variable domain is GAGVSQTPSNKVTEKGKYVELRCDPISGHTALYWYRQSLGQGPEFLIYFQGTGAADDSGLPNDRFFAVRPEGSVSTLKIQRTERGDSAVYLCASSSSPSGYNEQFFGPGTRLTVL.